The 12 T cell receptor beta chains given below trace back to one sample, sequenced in a study of T cell responses to AZD1222 COVID-19 vaccine. The method was immunoSEQ multiplex PCR; TCRdb's version includes in-frame clones alone and lacks a portion of them. The sample lists 98,000 or so clones, about 82% occurring once. Sequenced material: peripheral blood, taken on day 0 of AZD1222 vaccination. Receptors originate from an adult in good health.

This chain uses TRBV11-3 with TRBJ2-2; unclear D gene. The germline V gene has CDR1 SGHNT and CDR2 YENEEA. Trimming removed 6 bases from V and 6 bases from J, with 11 bases in between. This CDR3 region has 13 residues. The chain's CDR3 is CASRRLGSGELFF. The CDR3 DNA sequence: TGTGCCAGCAGAAGGCTAGGGTCCGGGGAGCTGTTTTTT.

The chain uses TRBV2 and TRBJ1-5, with D unclear. This CDR3 spans 16 amino acids. Germline CDR1 and CDR2: SNHLY and FYNNEI. Trimming stripped 4 bases from V and 0 bases from J, with 13 bases between. The CDR3 nucleotides read TGTGCCAGCAGTGTTGCCGCAAGATATAGCAATCAGCCCCAGCATTTT. This gives the protein CASSVAARYSNQPQHF.

The chain couples TRBV27 to TRBJ2-1, with D hard to call. V was shortened by 3 bases and J by 7 bases, with 16 bases between the two germline ends. The CDR3 has 15 amino acids. From germline, CDR1 is MNHEY and CDR2 SMNVEV (reference sequence). The DNA for the CDR3 is TGTGCCAGCAGTTTCCGGCCAGTGGGCTCAAATGAGCAGTTCTTC. Translation gives CASSFRPVGSNEQFF.

The chain has TRBV7-9 and TRBJ1-5, with D possibly TRBD1 on 6 matching bases. This CDR3 comprises 15 residues. CDR1 is SEHNR and CDR2 is FQNEAQ in the germline V gene (reference sequence). Trimming took off 5 bases at V and 6 bases at J, with 17 bases between the two ends. CDR3 amino acids: CASSPLGGIGQPQHF. The CDR3 DNA follows: TGTGCCAGCAGCCCTTTAGGGGGGATTGGTCAGCCCCAGCATTTT.

The chain joins TRBV11-2 to TRBJ2-7, with D tentatively TRBD1 or TRBD2 (5 bases each). Germline V gene data show CDR1 as SGHAT and CDR2 as FQNNGV. Trimming removed 5 bases at V and 5 bases at J, with 16 bases between. This CDR3 has 14 residues. This CDR3 is CASSREGLDDEQYF. The CDR3, as DNA: TGTGCCAGCAGCCGAGAGGGGCTAGACGACGAGCAGTACTTC.

The rearrangement uses TRBV30 and TRBJ1-3; D unclear. The V and J ends lost 4 bases and 7 bases respectively, with 11 bases between them. CDR1 GTSNPN and CDR2 SVGIG come from the germline V gene (reference sequence). CDR3 length equals 12 residues. CDR3 sequence (DNA): TGTGCCTGGATAGATCTTGGGAACACCATATATTTT. Protein product: CAWIDLGNTIYF.

The chain uses TRBV6-5 and TRBJ2-7; tentative D call: TRBD1 (5 bases). V was clipped by 2 bases and J by 7 bases, with 15 bases between them. The germline CDR1 and CDR2 sequences are MNHEY and SVGAGI. The CDR3 loop spans 14 amino acids. The CDR3 spells CASSYTGRPWEQYF. CDR3 sequence (DNA): TGTGCCAGCAGTTACACAGGACGGCCGTGGGAGCAGTACTTC.

This clone was observed once. The rearrangement uses TRBV5-1 and TRBJ2-2; either TRBD1 or TRBD2 may fit D (5 bases each). The CDR3 is made up of 15 amino acids. Between the trimmed V and J ends, which lost 5 bases and 1 base, there was a span of 12 bases. Germline V gene sequence: CDR1 SGHRS, CDR2 YFSETQ. CDR3 nucleotides: TGCGCCAGCAGAGTTGGGACCGAGAACACCGGGGAGCTGTTTTTT. The encoded protein is CASRVGTENTGELFF.

This sequence joins TRBV20-1 and TRBJ1-1; a possible D gene is TRBD1 (6 bases). In germline, CDR1 is DFQATT, CDR2 SNEGSKA (reference sequence). There are 11 residues in the CDR3. V gave up 8 bases and J gave up 4 bases, with 11 bases separating them. CDR3 DNA: TGCAGTTGGAAGGACAGCACTGAAGCTTTCTTT. Encoded protein: CSWKDSTEAFF.

A few counts support this clone. The chain joins TRBV11-2 to TRBJ1-4, with unresolved D. The CDR3 spans 13 residues. Germline CDR1 reads SGHAT; CDR2 reads FQNNGV. Between the trimmed V and J ends, which lost 7 bases and 4 bases, there was a span of 10 bases. The CDR3 loop is CASTSLSNEKLFF. In DNA, the CDR3 is TGTGCCAGCACCTCCCTCAGTAATGAAAAACTGTTTTTT.

This clone was detected once. V and J are TRBV5-6 and TRBJ2-3, with 8 bases identical to TRBD1. This CDR3 comprises 16 residues. Germline V gene sequence: CDR1 SGHDT, CDR2 YYEEEE. V dropped 4 bases and J dropped 3; count of bases not matched to a gene: 10. The CDR3 nucleotides are TGTGCCAGCAGCACCGGGACAGGCCAAAAAACAGATACGCAGTATTTT. This encodes CASSTGTGQKTDTQYF.

The chain combines TRBV28 with TRBJ2-7; D is uncertain. Germline CDR1 and CDR2: MDHEN and SYDVKM. The V end lost 1 base, the J end lost 3 bases, and 4 bases lay between the germline ends. There are 12 residues in the CDR3. The CDR3 DNA follows: TGTGCCAGCAGTTTATCGGACTACGAGCAGTACTTC. It specifies CASSLSDYEQYF.